These T cell receptor beta chains were read from a single sample in a study of shared clonotypes between healthy human individuals. Sequenced by immunoSEQ multiplex PCR; TCRdb stores in-frame clones only, minus some. The sample contains millions of clones, roughly 95% of which appear only once. The sample consisted of naive CD8+ T cells sorted from blood. These receptors all come from a man aged 18 to 30 in good health. Both conserved end residues are part of each CDR3. A D gene is named only where the DNA matches it firmly. Clone size is not always given. Where it is, it says once, few, many or a class for expanded clones.

cdr3_nt: TGTGCCAGCAGCTCCAGCCCAATGGGATCTTTGTCTACGCAGTATTTT; cdr3_aa: CASSSSPMGSLSTQYF; j_call: TRBJ2-3; v_call: TRBV5-6; d_call: .; clone_size: .
cdr3_nt: TGTGCCAGCAGTCTTGCGACGGCTTACTCTGGAAACACCATATATTTT; cdr3_aa: CASSLATAYSGNTIYF; j_call: TRBJ1-3; v_call: TRBV14; d_call: .; clone_size: once
cdr3_nt: TGCGCCAGCAGCTTCGGCTACCTCTACAATGAGCAGTTCTTC; cdr3_aa: CASSFGYLYNEQFF; j_call: TRBJ2-1; v_call: TRBV5-1; d_call: .; clone_size: .
cdr3_nt: TGCGCCAGCAGCCAAGTGGTAAGTAGCGGGGCGTTTCTGGGCACAGATACGCAGTATTTT; cdr3_aa: CASSQVVSSGAFLGTDTQYF; j_call: TRBJ2-3; v_call: TRBV4-3; d_call: TRBD2; clone_size: .
cdr3_nt: TGTGCCAGCAGCACACTGGACAGGTCAGAAGAGGCTTTCTTT; cdr3_aa: CASSTLDRSEEAFF; j_call: TRBJ1-1; v_call: TRBV7-9; d_call: TRBD1; clone_size: .
cdr3_nt: TGTGCCAGCAGTCCTTGGGCAGGGGAGGATACCGGGGAGCTGTTTTTT; cdr3_aa: CASSPWAGEDTGELFF; j_call: TRBJ2-2; v_call: TRBV28; d_call: .; clone_size: .
cdr3_nt: TGTGCCAGCAGTTTTAAGGGGGCCAAAGGGTCCTACGAGCAGTACTTC; cdr3_aa: CASSFKGAKGSYEQYF; j_call: TRBJ2-7; v_call: TRBV28; d_call: TRBD1; clone_size: .
cdr3_nt: TGTGCCAGCAGCCTCCGGGACAGGCACTCCGTAGGTTACCCTCAGTCACCCCTCCACTTT; cdr3_aa: CASSLRDRHSVGYPQSPLHF; j_call: TRBJ1-6; v_call: TRBV21-1; d_call: .; clone_size: .
cdr3_nt: TGTGCCAGCTCACCCGCGCCGGAGTCTTTCTATGGCTACACCTTC; cdr3_aa: CASSPAPESFYGYTF; j_call: TRBJ1-2; v_call: TRBV18; d_call: .; clone_size: .
cdr3_nt: TGCAGTGCTAGGGACAATCAGCAGTACTTC; cdr3_aa: CSARDNQQYF; j_call: TRBJ2-7; v_call: TRBV20-1; d_call: .; clone_size: .
cdr3_nt: TGCGCCAGCAGCCAAGATCCTAGCGGGAGTGACAGCACCGCCGGGGAGCTGTTTTTT; cdr3_aa: CASSQDPSGSDSTAGELFF; j_call: TRBJ2-2; v_call: TRBV4-3; d_call: TRBD2; clone_size: .
cdr3_nt: TGTGCCAGCAGTGCGCCGGAGAACACTGAAGCTTTCTTT; cdr3_aa: CASSAPENTEAFF; j_call: TRBJ1-1; v_call: TRBV2; d_call: .; clone_size: .
cdr3_nt: TGTGCCAGCAGCTTAGCGGGGGGGCCAGGCTATGGCTACACCTTC; cdr3_aa: CASSLAGGPGYGYTF; j_call: TRBJ1-2; v_call: TRBV7-9; d_call: .; clone_size: .
cdr3_nt: TGTGCCAGCAGCTTAGGAAAAGAAGCTTTCTTT; cdr3_aa: CASSLGKEAFF; j_call: TRBJ1-1; v_call: TRBV7-9; d_call: .; clone_size: once
cdr3_nt: TGTGCCAGCAGCTCATTACAGGGGTTGAGCACTGAAGCTTTCTTT; cdr3_aa: CASSSLQGLSTEAFF; j_call: TRBJ1-1; v_call: TRBV7-9; d_call: TRBD1; clone_size: once
cdr3_nt: TGTGCCATCGGTAGCGGGAGGGTTAATGAGCAGTTCTTC; cdr3_aa: CAIGSGRVNEQFF; j_call: TRBJ2-1; v_call: TRBV10-3; d_call: TRBD2; clone_size: .
cdr3_nt: TGTGCCAGCAGCCAAGATCCGCCGCCACCTACAGGGGGCGCTGGGGCCAACGTCCTGACTTTC; cdr3_aa: CASSQDPPPPTGGAGANVLTF; j_call: TRBJ2-6; v_call: TRBV4-2; d_call: TRBD1; clone_size: .
cdr3_nt: TGCGCCAGCAGCCAAGAAGGAGGGTCGAACTCCTACGAGCAGTACTTC; cdr3_aa: CASSQEGGSNSYEQYF; j_call: TRBJ2-7; v_call: TRBV4-3; d_call: .; clone_size: .
cdr3_nt: TGTGCCAGCAGTGAGGGACAGGGTGTTATCTATGGCTACACCTTC; cdr3_aa: CASSEGQGVIYGYTF; j_call: TRBJ1-2; v_call: TRBV6-1; d_call: TRBD1; clone_size: .
cdr3_nt: TGTGCCAGCAGCGTATCCACAGGAAACTACAATGAGCAGTTCTTC; cdr3_aa: CASSVSTGNYNEQFF; j_call: TRBJ2-1; v_call: TRBV9; d_call: .; clone_size: .
cdr3_nt: TGTGCCAGCAGCGGCGGGGTCGGGGCTTTCTTT; cdr3_aa: CASSGGVGAFF; j_call: TRBJ1-1; v_call: TRBV7-8; d_call: .; clone_size: .
cdr3_nt: TGCGCCAGCAGCCCTGCCGGGACAGGAAACTACGAGCAGTACTTC; cdr3_aa: CASSPAGTGNYEQYF; j_call: TRBJ2-7; v_call: TRBV5-1; d_call: TRBD1; clone_size: .
cdr3_nt: TGTGCCAGCAGCTCTCCCCGGAGGCAGACCGGTAATCAGCCCCAGCATTTT; cdr3_aa: CASSSPRRQTGNQPQHF; j_call: TRBJ1-5; v_call: TRBV11-2; d_call: .; clone_size: .
cdr3_nt: TGTGCCAGCAGTTTAGGGACATCTTGGGAGACCCAGTACTTC; cdr3_aa: CASSLGTSWETQYF; j_call: TRBJ2-5; v_call: TRBV28; d_call: .; clone_size: .
cdr3_nt: TGTGCCAGCAGTACTCGGGACAGTCCTAATGAAAAACTGTTTTTT; cdr3_aa: CASSTRDSPNEKLFF; j_call: TRBJ1-4; v_call: TRBV27; d_call: TRBD1; clone_size: .
cdr3_nt: TGCGCCAGCAGCTTGTCTTTCCCCGGGGAGCTGTTTTTT; cdr3_aa: CASSLSFPGELFF; j_call: TRBJ2-2; v_call: TRBV5-1; d_call: .; clone_size: once
cdr3_nt: TGTGCCAGCAGCTTGAGAGAGAGGGAGGCTCCGAACACTGAAGCTTTCTTT; cdr3_aa: CASSLREREAPNTEAFF; j_call: TRBJ1-1; v_call: TRBV5-6; d_call: .; clone_size: .
cdr3_nt: TGCGCCAGCAGCCAGGTCCCCGCAACTAATGAAAAACTGTTTTTT; cdr3_aa: CASSQVPATNEKLFF; j_call: TRBJ1-4; v_call: TRBV4-1; d_call: .; clone_size: .
cdr3_nt: TGTGCCAGCAGTGAAACGGGGACAGGGTTTTACGAGCAGTACTTC; cdr3_aa: CASSETGTGFYEQYF; j_call: TRBJ2-7; v_call: TRBV2; d_call: TRBD1; clone_size: .
cdr3_nt: TGTGCTAGCAGCAGACGGGGCCCTTCGAGGAGCTCCTACGAGCAGTACTTC; cdr3_aa: CASSRRGPSRSSYEQYF; j_call: TRBJ2-7; v_call: TRBV7-7; d_call: .; clone_size: .
cdr3_nt: TGCGCCAGCAGCCCAACTAGCGGGGGGTCCTACGAGCAGTACTTC; cdr3_aa: CASSPTSGGSYEQYF; j_call: TRBJ2-7; v_call: TRBV5-1; d_call: TRBD2; clone_size: once
cdr3_nt: TGTGCCAGCAGCTTAGCCGAGCGGGAGCTGGAGACCCAGTACTTC; cdr3_aa: CASSLAERELETQYF; j_call: TRBJ2-5; v_call: TRBV7-9; d_call: TRBD2; clone_size: .
cdr3_nt: TGTGCCAGTCAGGACTTCAGGGATATGAACACTGAAGCTTTCTTT; cdr3_aa: CASQDFRDMNTEAFF; j_call: TRBJ1-1; v_call: TRBV19; d_call: .; clone_size: .
cdr3_nt: TGTGCCAGCAGCACTCTAGCGGGGCCGTCGGAGACCCAGTACTTC; cdr3_aa: CASSTLAGPSETQYF; j_call: TRBJ2-5; v_call: TRBV7-9; d_call: TRBD2; clone_size: .
cdr3_nt: TGTGCCAGCAGCTTAGATGGGACAGATCGCGAGCAGTACTTC; cdr3_aa: CASSLDGTDREQYF; j_call: TRBJ2-7; v_call: TRBV11-2; d_call: TRBD1; clone_size: once
cdr3_nt: TGTGCCAGCAGTCGACAGGGGATTAAGGGGGAGCTGTTTTTT; cdr3_aa: CASSRQGIKGELFF; j_call: TRBJ2-2; v_call: TRBV28; d_call: TRBD1; clone_size: .
cdr3_nt: TGTGCCAGCAGCCAAGATCAAGCTAGCGAAGATACAGATACGCAGTATTTT; cdr3_aa: CASSQDQASEDTDTQYF; j_call: TRBJ2-3; v_call: TRBV4-2; d_call: .; clone_size: .
cdr3_nt: TGTGCCAGCAGTGGACAGGTGAAAGGTAACGAGCAGTACTTC; cdr3_aa: CASSGQVKGNEQYF; j_call: TRBJ2-7; v_call: TRBV2; d_call: .; clone_size: .
cdr3_nt: TGTGCCAGTAACGAAGGGACGGCGGCCCATCAGCCCCAGCATTTT; cdr3_aa: CASNEGTAAHQPQHF; j_call: TRBJ1-5; v_call: TRBV16; d_call: .; clone_size: .
cdr3_nt: TGTGCCAGCAGTTTTGGAACTAGCAGGATAGACGAGCAGTACTTC; cdr3_aa: CASSFGTSRIDEQYF; j_call: TRBJ2-7; v_call: TRBV27; d_call: .; clone_size: .
cdr3_nt: TGTGCCATCAGTGAGTCGCAGCCCTATGGCTACACCTTC; cdr3_aa: CAISESQPYGYTF; j_call: TRBJ1-2; v_call: TRBV10-3; d_call: .; clone_size: .
cdr3_nt: TGTGCCAGCAGCCAGGGTCTCGGGGGTTCACCCCTCCACTTT; cdr3_aa: CASSQGLGGSPLHF; j_call: TRBJ1-6; v_call: TRBV5-6; d_call: .; clone_size: .
cdr3_nt: TGTGCCAGCAGTTTATGGGCGGGGGAGGCCAAAGAGACCCAGTACTTC; cdr3_aa: CASSLWAGEAKETQYF; j_call: TRBJ2-5; v_call: TRBV27; d_call: TRBD2; clone_size: .
cdr3_nt: TGTGCCAGCATCATAACAGGGGATCAGAACACTGAAGCTTTCTTT; cdr3_aa: CASIITGDQNTEAFF; j_call: TRBJ1-1; v_call: TRBV12-1; d_call: .; clone_size: .
cdr3_nt: TGTGCCAGTAACCTTAACCGCGATACCATCACCGGGGAGCTGTTTTTT; cdr3_aa: CASNLNRDTITGELFF; j_call: TRBJ2-2; v_call: TRBV19; d_call: .; clone_size: .
cdr3_nt: TGCGCCAGCAGCGGCTCGAGGTATGAGCAGTTCTTC; cdr3_aa: CASSGSRYEQFF; j_call: TRBJ2-1; v_call: TRBV4-1; d_call: .; clone_size: .
cdr3_nt: TGCGCCAGCAGCTTGGTGGGACCCTTCTCCTACGAGCAGTACTTC; cdr3_aa: CASSLVGPFSYEQYF; j_call: TRBJ2-7; v_call: TRBV5-1; d_call: .; clone_size: .
cdr3_nt: TGTGCCAGCAGTCCCGCCCCCCCAGCGGGAGACTACGAGCAGTACTTC; cdr3_aa: CASSPAPPAGDYEQYF; j_call: TRBJ2-7; v_call: TRBV7-9; d_call: TRBD2; clone_size: once